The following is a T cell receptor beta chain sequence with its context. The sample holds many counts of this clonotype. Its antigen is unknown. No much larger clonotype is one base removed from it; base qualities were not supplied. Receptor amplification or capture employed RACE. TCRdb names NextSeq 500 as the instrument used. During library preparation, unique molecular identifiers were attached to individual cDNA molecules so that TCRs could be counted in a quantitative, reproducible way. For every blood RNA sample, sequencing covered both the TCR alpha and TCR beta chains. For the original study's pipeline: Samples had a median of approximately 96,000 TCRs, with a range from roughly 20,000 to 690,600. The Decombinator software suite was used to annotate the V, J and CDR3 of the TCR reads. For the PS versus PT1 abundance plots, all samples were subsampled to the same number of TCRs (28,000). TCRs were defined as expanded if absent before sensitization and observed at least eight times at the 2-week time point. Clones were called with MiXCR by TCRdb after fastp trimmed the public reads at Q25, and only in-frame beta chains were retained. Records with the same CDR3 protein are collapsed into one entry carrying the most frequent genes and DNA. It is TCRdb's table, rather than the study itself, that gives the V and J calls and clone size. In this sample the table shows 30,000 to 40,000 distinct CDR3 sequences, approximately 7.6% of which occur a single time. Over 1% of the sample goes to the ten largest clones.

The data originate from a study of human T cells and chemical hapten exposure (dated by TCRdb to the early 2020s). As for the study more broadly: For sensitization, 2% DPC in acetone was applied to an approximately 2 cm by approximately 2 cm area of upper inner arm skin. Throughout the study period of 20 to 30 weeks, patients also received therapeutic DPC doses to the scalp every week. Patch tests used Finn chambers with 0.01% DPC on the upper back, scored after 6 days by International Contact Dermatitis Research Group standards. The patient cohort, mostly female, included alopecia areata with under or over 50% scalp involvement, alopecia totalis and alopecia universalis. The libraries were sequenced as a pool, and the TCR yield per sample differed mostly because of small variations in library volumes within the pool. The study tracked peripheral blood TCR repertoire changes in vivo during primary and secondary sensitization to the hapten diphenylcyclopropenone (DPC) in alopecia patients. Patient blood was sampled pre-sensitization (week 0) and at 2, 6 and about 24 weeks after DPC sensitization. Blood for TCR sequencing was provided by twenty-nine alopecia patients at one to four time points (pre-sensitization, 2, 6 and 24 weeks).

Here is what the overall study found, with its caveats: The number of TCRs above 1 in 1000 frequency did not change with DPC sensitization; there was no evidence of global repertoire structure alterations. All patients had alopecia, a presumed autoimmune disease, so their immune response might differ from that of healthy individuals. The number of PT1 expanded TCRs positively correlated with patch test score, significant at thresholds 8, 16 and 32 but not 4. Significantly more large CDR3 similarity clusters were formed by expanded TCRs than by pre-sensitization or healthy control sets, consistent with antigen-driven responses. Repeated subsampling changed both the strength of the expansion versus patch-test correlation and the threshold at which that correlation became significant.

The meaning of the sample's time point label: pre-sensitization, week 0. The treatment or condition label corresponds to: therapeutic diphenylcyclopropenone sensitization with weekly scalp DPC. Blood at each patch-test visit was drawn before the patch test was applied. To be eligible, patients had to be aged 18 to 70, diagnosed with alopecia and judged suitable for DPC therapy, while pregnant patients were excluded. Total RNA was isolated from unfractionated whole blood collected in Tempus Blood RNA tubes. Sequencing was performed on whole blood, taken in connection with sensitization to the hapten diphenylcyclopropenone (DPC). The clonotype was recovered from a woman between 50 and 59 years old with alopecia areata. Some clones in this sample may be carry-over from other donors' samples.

The bases read TGTGCCAGCAGTTCACCTGACAGGGACCACCTGGATGGCTACACCTTC. The resulting protein is CASSSPDRDHLDGYTF. Rearrangement joined TRBV28 to TRBJ1-2; 7 bases in between match TRBD1. The cysteine opens and the phenylalanine closes a CDR3 of 16 amino acids. Left in the record is the CDR3 DNA by itself, 48 bases read in frame from the first base. Taken from the germline V gene, the CDR1 and CDR2 loops are MDHEN and SYDVKM. The germline V and J ends show losses of 4 bases and 6 bases respectively, and no gene match explains 14 bases of the junction.